Listed below are T cell receptor beta chains from one sample, sequenced in a study of T cell changes during pregnancy in multiple sclerosis. Libraries were prepared by immunoSEQ multiplex PCR; TCRdb keeps only in-frame clonotypes and omits some of them. The table has roughly 29,000 clones, 89% seen once. Sample: CD8+ T cells from peripheral blood mononuclear cells, taken after pregnancy. The receptors were gathered from a female donor with multiple sclerosis, enrolled in a pregnancy study. The CDR3 runs from the conserved cysteine through the conserved F or W. Fields, in order: V gene, clone size, D gene, J gene, CDR3 DNA, CDR3 protein. D genes are given only for firm matches. Size values are once, few and many counts, or a class for expanded clones, and some rows have none.

TRBV11-2	.	.	TRBJ2-7	TGTGCCAGCAGCTTAGCCGGCGGAGAGCAGTACTTC	CASSLAGGEQYF
TRBV2	.	.	TRBJ1-4	TGTGCCAGCAGTGTCGATGAAAAACTGTTTTTT	CASSVDEKLFF
TRBV27	.	TRBD1	TRBJ2-5	TGTGCCAGCAGTCCCTCAGGGGGCTTTGGGGAGACCCAGTACTTC	CASSPSGGFGETQYF
TRBV6-1	.	.	TRBJ2-5	TGTGCCAGCATGGGGCTGGGGGAGACCCAGTACTTC	CASMGLGETQYF
TRBV11-2	.	.	TRBJ2-1	TGTGCCAGCAGCCTGGACTTGGGCAATGAGCAGTTCTTC	CASSLDLGNEQFF
TRBV5-1	.	.	TRBJ2-7	TGCGCCAGCAGCTCCCCCCCTAGAGACTACGAGCAGTACTTC	CASSSPPRDYEQYF
TRBV5-4	.	TRBD1	TRBJ1-1	TGTGCCAGCAGCTCACAGGGGGCGATGAACACTGAAGCTTTCTTT	CASSSQGAMNTEAFF
TRBV19	once	TRBD2	TRBJ2-2	TGTGCCAGTAGTGCGACTAGCGGATACACCGGGGAGCTGTTTTTT	CASSATSGYTGELFF
TRBV29-1	.	TRBD1	TRBJ1-2	TGCAGCGTCGAACCGACAGGGCACTATGGCTACACCTTC	CSVEPTGHYGYTF
TRBV27	.	.	TRBJ1-6	TGTGCCAGCAGGCCGGGGGGGAATTCACCCCTCCACTTT	CASRPGGNSPLHF
TRBV4-3	.	.	TRBJ2-7	TGCGCCAGCAGCCCCGGACTTACCTACGAGCAGTACTTC	CASSPGLTYEQYF
TRBV28	.	TRBD1	TRBJ2-5	TGTGCCAGCAGTTTACCGACAGGGGTCCCTTTTTGGACCCAGTACTTC	CASSLPTGVPFWTQYF
TRBV27	.	.	TRBJ2-1	TGTGCCAGCAGTAAGACAGGACTCGAGGGTTACAATGAGCAGTTCTTC	CASSKTGLEGYNEQFF
TRBV28	.	TRBD1	TRBJ1-1	TGTGCCAGCAGTTTAGTTCCGGCGGACAGGGTGGCGGCTTTCTTT	CASSLVPADRVAAFF
TRBV6-1	.	TRBD2	TRBJ2-1	TGTGCCGGGGCTAGCGGGAGTTACAATGAGCAGTTCTTC	CAGASGSYNEQFF
TRBV6-4	medium-sized	.	TRBJ2-2	TGTGCCAGCAGTGACTCGTCGGGAGACACCGGGGAGCTGTTTTTT	CASSDSSGDTGELFF
TRBV15	.	TRBD2	TRBJ2-5	TGTGCCACCAGCAGAGACTCACGACTAGCGGGAGGAGTGGAGACCCAGTACTTC	CATSRDSRLAGGVETQYF
TRBV27	.	.	TRBJ1-4	TGTGCCAGCAGTTTATCCAGTCAGGGTCCTAATGAAAAACTGTTTTTT	CASSLSSQGPNEKLFF
TRBV19	.	TRBD2	TRBJ2-1	TGTGCCAGTAGTATTTTCTGGGCGGGGGGAAGTTACAATGAGCAGTTCTTC	CASSIFWAGGSYNEQFF
TRBV7-9	.	TRBD2	TRBJ2-1	TGTGCCAGCAGGATTACTAGCGGGAGGTACTCCTACAATGAGCAGTTCTTC	CASRITSGRYSYNEQFF
TRBV5-6	.	.	TRBJ1-1	TGTGCCAGCATGGGACACACGAACACTGAAGCTTTCTTT	CASMGHTNTEAFF
TRBV7-2	.	TRBD2	TRBJ2-1	TGTGCCAGCAGCTTACCCGGGAGGGCCATATGGGGGGACAATGAGCAGTTCTTC	CASSLPGRAIWGDNEQFF
TRBV4-3	.	TRBD2	TRBJ2-1	TGCGCCAGCAGCCACGGGACTAGCGGGAGGGGTGACAATGAGCAGTTCTTC	CASSHGTSGRGDNEQFF
TRBV7-6	.	TRBD2	TRBJ2-7	TGTGCCAGCAGCCATAGACTAGCGGGAGGGCCTCACGAGCAGTACTTC	CASSHRLAGGPHEQYF
TRBV29-1	.	.	TRBJ2-7	TGCAGCGTCCAGTACAGGGATGCGTACGAGCAGTACTTC	CSVQYRDAYEQYF
TRBV5-6	.	TRBD1	TRBJ2-5	TGTGCCAGCAGCTTAGACAGGGAAGAGACCCAGTACTTC	CASSLDREETQYF
TRBV28	.	.	TRBJ2-7	TGTGCCAGCAGTTTCTCCCGGTACCGCTCCTACGAGCAGTACTTC	CASSFSRYRSYEQYF
TRBV6-5	.	TRBD2	TRBJ2-7	TGTGCCAGCAAACTCCAAATAGCGGGATCGTACGAGCAGTACTTC	CASKLQIAGSYEQYF
TRBV7-9	.	.	TRBJ1-1	TGTGCCAGCAGCTCGGGGGTTAGCACTGAAGCTTTCTTT	CASSSGVSTEAFF
TRBV4-2	.	TRBD2	TRBJ2-7	TGTGCCAGCAGCCAAGAAACTAGCGTACACTACGAGCAGTACTTC	CASSQETSVHYEQYF
TRBV4-1	.	.	TRBJ2-1	TGCGCCAGCAGCCAAGGTGGGTCAGGGAATGAGCAGTTCTTC	CASSQGGSGNEQFF
TRBV13	.	TRBD1	TRBJ2-1	TGTGCCAGCAGCTCCAGGACAGGCCCTTCCTACAATGAGCAGTTCTTC	CASSSRTGPSYNEQFF
TRBV2	once	.	TRBJ1-4	TGTGCCAGCAGGGAGGGGACAACTAATGAAAAACTGTTTTTT	CASREGTTNEKLFF
TRBV11-1	.	TRBD2	TRBJ2-7	TGTGCCAGCAGCTTGGAACTAGCGAGCTCCTACGAGCAGTACTTC	CASSLELASSYEQYF
TRBV29-1	.	.	TRBJ2-7	TGCAGCGTTGAAGCTGGGCCCTACGAGCAGTACTTC	CSVEAGPYEQYF
TRBV7-2	.	TRBD1	TRBJ1-2	TGTGCCAGCAGCCACCTACAGGGGGCGGACTATGGCTACACCTTC	CASSHLQGADYGYTF
TRBV2	.	TRBD2	TRBJ2-1	TGTGCCAGCAGTAGTAAGGAACTAGCGGGAGACAATGAGCAGTTCTTC	CASSSKELAGDNEQFF
TRBV11-2	once	.	TRBJ1-1	TGTGCCAGCAGCTTTAAAGGGGTAGGCACTGAAGCTTTCTTT	CASSFKGVGTEAFF
TRBV9	.	TRBD2	TRBJ2-3	TGTGCCAGCAGCGTCACTAGCGGGAGTACAGATACGCAGTATTTT	CASSVTSGSTDTQYF
TRBV27	.	.	TRBJ2-1	TGTGCCAGCAGTGAAAACCGGGACACCTACAATGAGCAGTTCTTC	CASSENRDTYNEQFF
TRBV5-6	.	TRBD1	TRBJ2-2	TGTGCCAGCAGCACACACAGGGGCGCCGGGGAGCTGTTTTTT	CASSTHRGAGELFF
TRBV2	.	TRBD1	TRBJ1-1	TGTGCCAGCAGTGCGGGACAGTGGGGCACTGAAGCTTTCTTT	CASSAGQWGTEAFF
TRBV15	few	TRBD1	TRBJ2-1	TGTGCCACCAGACTCGGGACAGGGGATTACAATGAGCAGTTCTTC	CATRLGTGDYNEQFF
TRBV4-3	.	TRBD2	TRBJ2-1	TGCGCCAGCAGCCGGTGGCTAGCGGGAGGCAATGAGCAGTTCTTC	CASSRWLAGGNEQFF
TRBV7-2	once	.	TRBJ2-7	TGTGCCAGCAGCCCAGGAGGCCGCGAGCAGTACTTC	CASSPGGREQYF
TRBV5-5	.	TRBD1	TRBJ2-7	TGTGCCAGCAGCTTGGGGGGACAGGGCTACGAGCAGTACTTC	CASSLGGQGYEQYF
TRBV9	.	TRBD2	TRBJ2-1	TGTGCCAGCAGCGTAGGACTAGCGGGAGTCGTTGAGCAGTTCTTC	CASSVGLAGVVEQFF
TRBV6-5	.	.	TRBJ1-1	TGTGCCAGCGTTGGGACACTGAACACTGAAGCTTTCTTT	CASVGTLNTEAFF
TRBV4-1	.	TRBD1	TRBJ1-1	TGCGCCAGCAGCCAGACAGGGGTGAACACTGAAGCTTTCTTT	CASSQTGVNTEAFF
TRBV19	.	.	TRBJ1-5	TGTGCCAGTAGTGATATCGGGACACGCATCGAGCCCCAGCATTTT	CASSDIGTRIEPQHF
TRBV27	.	.	TRBJ1-1	TGTGCCAGCAGATGGGACTTCATGAACACTGAAGCTTTCTTT	CASRWDFMNTEAFF
TRBV10-3	.	TRBD1	TRBJ2-1	TGTGCCATCAGTGAGTCGAGGGGACAGAACAATGAGCAGTTCTTC	CAISESRGQNNEQFF